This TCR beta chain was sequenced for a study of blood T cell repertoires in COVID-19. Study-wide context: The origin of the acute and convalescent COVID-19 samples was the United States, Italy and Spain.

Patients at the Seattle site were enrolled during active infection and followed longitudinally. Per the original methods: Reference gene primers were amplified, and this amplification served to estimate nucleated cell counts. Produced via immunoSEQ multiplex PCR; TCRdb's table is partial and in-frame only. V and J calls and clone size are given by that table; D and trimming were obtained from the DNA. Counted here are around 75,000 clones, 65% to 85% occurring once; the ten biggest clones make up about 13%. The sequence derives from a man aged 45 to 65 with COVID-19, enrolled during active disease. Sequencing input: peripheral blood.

The CDR3 DNA is TGCGCCAGCATTCTTACCGGGACACAATCCTACAATGAGCAGTTCTTC. Translating it yields CASILTGTQSYNEQFF. V usage is TRBV10-1 and J usage is TRBJ2-1; tentative D call: TRBD1 (6 bases). V lost 7 bases to trimming and J lost 1 base, with 17 bases between them. Looked up from germline, CDR1 is WNHNN and CDR2 is SYGVQD (reference sequence). There are 16 residues in the CDR3.